This passage covers 17 T cell receptor beta chains from one sample sequenced in a study of metastatic and nonmetastatic thyroid tumors. Each patient went into thyroid surgery without having received any treatment. TCRdb re-processed the PCR reads through MiXCR. The sample yields 89,000 or so clones, roughly 8.6% seen once. Sequenced: blood. All receptors come from a female donor with papillary thyroid cancer or a benign thyroid nodule (not recorded which). Some clones in this sample may be carry-over from other donors' samples.

There are many counts of this clone. This chain links TRBV4-1 with TRBJ2-7; TRBD1 agrees at 7 bases. Germline V CDR1 and CDR2: MGHRA, YSYEKL. The CDR3 runs 14 residues. J lost 4 bases, V lost 3 bases, and 6 bases had no gene match. The chain's CDR3 is CASSQLGTAYEQYF. The CDR3 region has the DNA TGCGCCAGCAGCCAGCTGGGGACAGCTTACGAGCAGTACTTC.

This clone was found many times. CDR3 nucleotides: TGTGCCAGCAGCCGGGACGGGGATAGCAATCAGCCCCAGCATTTT. Translating gives CASSRDGDSNQPQHF. This sequence joins TRBV2 and TRBJ1-5; D may be TRBD1 (5 bases). V was cut by 6 bases and J by 0 bases, with 12 bases left in between. CDR1 SNHLY and CDR2 FYNNEI come from the germline V gene. There are 15 residues in the CDR3. The full variable domain, in which reference TRBV2 and TRBJ1-5 provide the parts outside the CDR3, is EPEVTQTPSHQVTQMGQEVILRCVPISNHLYFYWYRQILGQKVEFLVSFYNNEISEKSEIFDDQFSVERPDGSNFTLKIRSTKLEDSAMYFCASSRDGDSNQPQHFGDGTRLSIL.

This clone came up many times. The V gene is TRBV7-2, the J gene TRBJ1-2; no reliable D call. The CDR3 is 13 amino acids. The V gene's germline CDR1 is SGHTA and CDR2 FQGNSA. V lost 0 bases, J lost 1 base, and 3 bases lay in between. CDR3 protein: CASSLAVNYGYTF. The DNA for the CDR3 is TGTGCCAGCAGCTTAGCGGTTAACTATGGCTACACCTTC.

The rearrangement joins TRBV5-1 to TRBJ2-6, with D possibly being TRBD1 (5 bases). V lost 2 bases, J lost 0 bases, and 6 bases lay in between. Germline lookup yields CDR1 SGHRS and CDR2 YFSETQ. The CDR3 is made up of 15 amino acids. The CDR3 loop reads CASSLQVSGANVLTF. The DNA for the CDR3 is TGCGCCAGCAGCTTACAGGTCTCTGGGGCCAACGTCCTGACTTTC.

This clone was seen at least ten times. V is TRBV5-4 and J is TRBJ1-1; weak D call: TRBD1 (5 bases). Germline CDR1 is SGHNT and CDR2 is YYREEE (reference sequence). V dropped 3 bases and J dropped 12 bases, with 21 bases sitting between them. The CDR3 totals 14 residues. Here the CDR3 reads CASSWDGLSWRTFF. CDR3 coding DNA: TGTGCCAGCAGCTGGGACGGGTTGAGTTGGAGGACTTTCTTT.

About this clone: A much larger clonotype is one base distant, so this may be a read error. The chain combines TRBV7-3 with TRBJ2-1; 7 bases agree with TRBD2. The V segment lost 5 bases and the J segment 4 bases; nucleotides outside the gene matches: 23. The CDR3 has 20 amino acids. Germline assignment: CDR1 SGHTA and CDR2 FQGTGA. The CDR3 sequence is CASSIPHPIAGPTTYNEQFF. CDR3 DNA sequence: TGTGCCAGCAGCATACCGCATCCGATAGCGGGCCCGACTACTTACAATGAGCAGTTCTTC.

Many counts were recorded for this clone. The chain uses TRBV19 and TRBJ1-1; 10 nucleotides match TRBD1. With V trimmed by 4 bases and J by 5 bases, 4 bases remained unmatched. The CDR3 extends over 14 amino acids. Germline lookup yields CDR1 LNHDA and CDR2 SQIVND (reference sequence). In DNA, the CDR3 is TGTGCCAGTAGTACCGGACAGGGGGGAACTGAAGCTTTCTTT. Encoded protein: CASSTGQGGTEAFF.

The chain employs TRBV27 and TRBJ1-2; the match to TRBD1 covers 7 bases. Looked up from germline, CDR1 is MNHEY and CDR2 is SMNVEV (reference sequence). This CDR3 region has 15 residues. The V and J ends lost 7 bases and 3 bases, in that order; junction bases with no gene match: 11. CDR3 sequence (DNA): TGTGCCAGCATGTTCGCAGGGGGAAACTACTATGGCTACACCTTC. Protein: CASMFAGGNYYGYTF.

At least ten counts were recorded for this clone. The chain combines TRBV7-8 with TRBJ2-2; 8 nucleotides match TRBD1. Germline lookup yields CDR1 SGHVS and CDR2 FQNEAQ. The CDR3 loop spans 15 amino acids. V shed 5 bases and J 1 base; nucleotides not matched to a gene: 3. CDR3 sequence (DNA): TGTGCCAGCAGCGCGGGGACAGGGAACACCGGGGAGCTGTTTTTT. Protein: CASSAGTGNTGELFF.

A note on this clone: Given a much more abundant clone one base away, this may be a read error. The genes are TRBV28 and TRBJ1-2, with D maybe TRBD1 (5 bases). The CDR3 contains 12 residues. V lost 6 bases and J 4 bases, leaving 9 bases between the germline ends. Looked up from germline, CDR1 is MDHEN and CDR2 is SYDVKM. CDR3 DNA: TGTGCCAGCAGGAGGGACCTCTATGGCTACACCTTC. Translating gives CASRRDLYGYTF.

The chain combines TRBV19 with TRBJ2-3; TRBD1 matches 9 bases. Germline assignment: CDR1 LNHDA and CDR2 SQIVND (reference sequence). The CDR3 is 14 residues long. The J segment lost 3 bases and the V segment lost 5 bases, leaving 3 bases of the junction unmatched. CDR3 loop: CASSGQGRTDTQYF. The CDR3 DNA sequence: TGTGCCAGTAGTGGACAGGGGAGGACAGATACGCAGTATTTT.

This clone was observed many times. J is TRBJ2-7 and V is TRBV20-1; a possible D gene is TRBD1 (5 bases). CDR3 length equals 14 residues. V lost 0 bases, J lost 0 bases, and 9 bases lay in between. CDR1 and CDR2 from the germline V gene are DFQATT and SNEGSKA (reference sequence). CDR3 DNA sequence: TGCAGTGCTAGAGAAGGGGCAGACTCCTACGAGCAGTACTTC. It translates to CSAREGADSYEQYF.

This clone was counted many times. This rearrangement joins TRBV9 to TRBJ1-3; 8 bases are shared with TRBD1. Trimming at V came to 4 bases and at J to 0 bases, leaving 12 bases not matched to a gene. The CDR3 runs to 18 residues. Germline assignment: CDR1 SGDLS and CDR2 YYNGEE. The DNA for the CDR3 is TGTGCCAGCAGCCGGACAGGGTTTGATGGATTCTCTGGAAACACCATATATTTT. As protein: CASSRTGFDGFSGNTIYF.

This clone was detected many times. The chain combines TRBV19 with TRBJ2-5, with D uncertain. Trimming removed 8 bases from V and 5 bases from J, with 6 bases in between. The CDR3 length is 10 residues. Germline CDR1 reads LNHDA; CDR2 reads SQIVND (reference sequence). In DNA form, the CDR3 reads TGTGCCAGTGGAGATGAGACCCAGTACTTC. This gives the protein CASGDETQYF.

This clone appeared many times. The chain has TRBV11-2 and TRBJ1-2, with a possible D match to TRBD1 (6 bases). Germline CDR1 SGHAT, CDR2 FQNNGV. The V end was cut by 0 bases, the J end by 2 bases, with 19 bases between. The CDR3 is 18 amino acids. As DNA, the CDR3 is TGTGCCAGCAGCTTAGAGGATTTCCCCAGGGGACCCAACTATGGCTACACCTTC. Translated: CASSLEDFPRGPNYGYTF.

This clone was seen at least ten times. The chain carries TRBV25-1 and TRBJ1-3, with D tentatively TRBD1 (6 bases). V lost 3 bases, J lost 3 bases, and 12 bases lay in between. The germline V gene has CDR1 MGHDK and CDR2 SYGVNS. This CDR3 comprises 15 residues. The CDR3 protein is CASSDSRQVGNTIYF. DNA of the CDR3: TGTGCCAGCAGTGATTCAAGACAGGTTGGAAACACCATATATTTT.

This clone was detected only a few times. V usage is TRBV3-1 and J usage is TRBJ2-6; D not resolved. V was clipped by 0 bases and J by 14 bases, with 14 bases between them. The length of the CDR3 is 14 residues. In germline, CDR1 is LGHDT, CDR2 YNNKEL (reference sequence). CDR3 sequence: CASSQDGSVILLTF. The CDR3 DNA reads TGTGCCAGCAGCCAAGACGGCTCCGTAATTCTCCTGACTTTC.